The text below deals with one T cell receptor beta chain. Its antigen is undetermined. Clones were read by immunoSEQ multiplex PCR, and TCRdb kept only the in-frame ones, dropping some. Altogether about 85,000 clones are present, approximately 83% being singletons, with the ten largest covering about 2%. Patients had chemo-refractory metastatic non-small-cell lung cancer and received focal radiation plus CTLA-4 blockade that used ipilimumab. This specimen belongs to a study of radiotherapy plus CTLA-4 blockade in lung cancer. At the level of the study: Overall, roughly 17% of patients showed an objective response, while 31% attained disease control.

Overall study results and limits: Per reports, early blood T cell clone dynamics, plus interferon-beta, forecast response most strongly. Blood-borne expansion of tumor-derived TCR clones followed radiotherapy plus ipilimumab.

The CDR3 has 15 residues. The J segment lost 0 bases and the V segment lost 10 bases, leaving 11 bases of the junction unmatched. Germline lookup yields CDR1 LNHDA and CDR2 SQIVND (reference sequence). This TCR derives from a human donor with non-small cell lung cancer who had a partial response to radiotherapy plus ipilimumab. The rearrangement uses TRBV19 and TRBJ1-2, with 7 bases that match TRBD1. This specimen consisted of peripheral blood, obtained from a patient treated with radiotherapy plus ipilimumab. CDR3 DNA: TGTGCCACCCTACGAGGGGACAGCACTAACTATGGCTACACCTTC. This encodes CATLRGDSTNYGYTF.